There are a few counts of the clone carrying this T cell receptor (beta chain). The data are from a study of T cell changes during pregnancy in multiple sclerosis. Some clones are missing from TCRdb's copy, which holds only in-frame ones; the method was immunoSEQ multiplex PCR. The data show tens of thousands of clones, around nine tenths seen once. The sequences come from peripheral blood, collected in the third trimester of pregnancy. The source is a female donor with multiple sclerosis, enrolled in a pregnancy study.

In DNA, the CDR3 is TGTGCCAGCAGCCAGGCTCACCGGCGACAGGGGTTATACAATGAGCAGTTCTTC. Protein product: CASSQAHRRQGLYNEQFF. The chain employs TRBV4-2 and TRBJ2-1; TRBD1 agrees at 8 bases. V was clipped by 3 bases and J by 4 bases; unmatched bases: 14. CDR3 length: 18 amino acids. Germline V gene lookup returns CDR1 LGHNA and CDR2 YNFKEQ.